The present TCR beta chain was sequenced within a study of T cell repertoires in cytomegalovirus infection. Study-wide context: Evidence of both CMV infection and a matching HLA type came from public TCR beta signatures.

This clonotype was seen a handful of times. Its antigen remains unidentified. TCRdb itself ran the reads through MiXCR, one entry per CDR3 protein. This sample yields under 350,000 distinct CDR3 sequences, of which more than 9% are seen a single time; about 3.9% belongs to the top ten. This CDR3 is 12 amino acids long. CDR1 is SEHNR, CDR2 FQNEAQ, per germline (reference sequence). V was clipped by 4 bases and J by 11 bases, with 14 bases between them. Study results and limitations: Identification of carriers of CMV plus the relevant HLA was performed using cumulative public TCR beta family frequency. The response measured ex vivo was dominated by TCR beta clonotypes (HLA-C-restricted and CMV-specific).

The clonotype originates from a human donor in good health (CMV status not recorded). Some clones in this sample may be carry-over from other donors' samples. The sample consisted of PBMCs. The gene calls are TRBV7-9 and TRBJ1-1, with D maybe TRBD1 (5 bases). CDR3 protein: CASSSGLQGAFF. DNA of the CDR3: TGTGCCAGCAGCTCGGGACTCCAAGGCGCTTTCTTT.